The 5 T cell receptor beta chains in this list originate from one sample, sequenced in a study of blood T cell repertoires in COVID-19. The data were produced by immunoSEQ multiplex PCR, yet TCRdb's version contains in-frame clones alone and is incomplete. The data show 300,000 to 350,000 clones, 90% seen once. The sample taken for sequencing was peripheral blood. Receptors were obtained from a woman between 35 and 50 years old with COVID-19, enrolled during active disease.

The CDR3 region has the DNA TGTGCCAGCAGTTACCCTACCGCAGGGGGCTCCTACAATGAGCAGTTCTTC. It codes for CASSYPTAGGSYNEQFF. The chain combines TRBV6-2 or TRBV6-3 with TRBJ2-1, with 7 bases that match TRBD1. With 2 bases clipped from V and 0 bases from J, the junction kept 7 bases outside the gene matches. The germline gives CDR1 MNHEY, CDR2 SVGEGT. The length of the CDR3 is 17 residues.

The rearrangement uses TRBV7-2 and TRBJ2-1; 11 bases match TRBD2. The CDR3 is made up of 15 amino acids. Germline lookup yields CDR1 SGHTA and CDR2 FQGNSA. J was trimmed by 3 bases and V by 5 bases; bases with no gene match: 3. CDR3 bases: TGTGCCAGCAGCCAAACTAGCGGGGGCTACAATGAGCAGTTCTTC. This codes for CASSQTSGGYNEQFF.

The chain uses TRBV24-1 and TRBJ2-3; possible D gene TRBD2, 6 bases. Germline values: CDR1 KGHDR, CDR2 SFDVKD. The germline V and J ends were trimmed by 3 bases and 9 bases, with 15 bases remaining between them. This CDR3 contains 14 residues. This CDR3 is CATSDVTSGETQYF. DNA for the CDR3: TGTGCCACCAGTGATGTAACCTCGGGAGAGACGCAGTATTTT.

V usage is TRBV18 and J usage is TRBJ1-2; 11 bases agree with TRBD1. Germline CDR1 reads KGHSH; CDR2 reads LQKENI. J was trimmed by 1 base and V by 2 bases; bases with no gene match: 9. This CDR3 contains 18 residues. The CDR3 nucleotides read TGTGCCAGCTCACCAAGACGGACAGGGGGCGAGGGTAACTATGGCTACACCTTC. The encoded protein is CASSPRRTGGEGNYGYTF.

This chain links TRBV5-1 with TRBJ1-1; tentatively, D is TRBD1 (6 bases). Germline values: CDR1 SGHRS, CDR2 YFSETQ. This CDR3 is built from 15 residues. V was clipped by 4 bases and J by 1 base, with 14 bases between them. The CDR3 DNA reads as TGCGCCAGCAGCCCGGGACACTTAGCGAACACTGAAGCTTTCTTT. Encoded protein: CASSPGHLANTEAFF. Full variable domain (rest looked up from reference TRBV5-1 and TRBJ1-1): KAGVTQTPRYLIKTRGQQVTLSCSPISGHRSVSWYQQTPGQGLQFLFEYFSETQRNKGNFPGRFSGRQFSNSRSEMNVSTLELGDSALYLCASSPGHLANTEAFFGQGTRLTVV.